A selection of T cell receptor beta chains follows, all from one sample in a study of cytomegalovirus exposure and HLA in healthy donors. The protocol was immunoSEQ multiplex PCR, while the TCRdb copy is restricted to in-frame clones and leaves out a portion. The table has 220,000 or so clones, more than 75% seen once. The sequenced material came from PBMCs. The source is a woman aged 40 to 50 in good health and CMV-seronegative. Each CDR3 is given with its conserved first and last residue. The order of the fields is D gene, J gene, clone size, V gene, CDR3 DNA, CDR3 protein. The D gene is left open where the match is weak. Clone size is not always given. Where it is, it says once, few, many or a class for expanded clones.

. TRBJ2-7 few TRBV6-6 TGTGCCAGCAGTTTTACACTAGGGAGAATGGTCGAGCAGTACTTC CASSFTLGRMVEQYF
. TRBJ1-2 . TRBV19 TGTGCCAGTAGTATTTGGGCAGCCACCTATGGCTACACCTTC CASSIWAATYGYTF
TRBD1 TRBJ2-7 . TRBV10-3 TGTGCCATCAGTCTCGAGGGGACAGGGCCCCACGAGCAGTACTTC CAISLEGTGPHEQYF
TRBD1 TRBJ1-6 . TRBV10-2 TGCGCCAGCACGGGACAGGCGACTCCGAGGAATTCACCCCTCCACTTT CASTGQATPRNSPLHF
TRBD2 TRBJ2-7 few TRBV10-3 TGTGCCATCAGCCAACCAACGGGACTAGCGGGAGGGCTCTACGAGCAGTACTTC CAISQPTGLAGGLYEQYF
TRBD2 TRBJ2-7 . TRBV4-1 TGCGCCAGCAGCCAAGCCCTTCCGGGGGGTGAGCAGTACTTC CASSQALPGGEQYF
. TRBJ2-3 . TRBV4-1 TGCGCCAGCAGCCAAGATCCGTGGACTATAACTAGCACAGATACGCAGTATTTT CASSQDPWTITSTDTQYF
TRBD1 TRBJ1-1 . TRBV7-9 TGTGCCAGCAGCCCTGCTTATCGCGACAGGGGGAACACTGAAGCTTTCTTT CASSPAYRDRGNTEAFF
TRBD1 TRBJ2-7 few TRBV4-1 TGCGCCAGCAGCCAAGTCCGGACAGGGGCCTACGAGCAGTACTTC CASSQVRTGAYEQYF
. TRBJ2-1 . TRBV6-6 TGTGCCAGCAGAGCTGAAATCCACAATGAGCAGTTCTTC CASRAEIHNEQFF
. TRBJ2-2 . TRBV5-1 TGCGCCAGCAGGGAGGCGCCCGGGGAGCTGTTTTTT CASREAPGELFF
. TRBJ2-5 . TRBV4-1 TGCGCCAGCAGCCAAGATAGTCAAGGGGTGGAGACCCAGTACTTC CASSQDSQGVETQYF
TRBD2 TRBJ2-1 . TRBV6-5 TGTGCCAGCAGTTTCTCCTCTACTAGCGCCCAGAATGAGCAGTTCTTC CASSFSSTSAQNEQFF
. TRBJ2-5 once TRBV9 TGTGCCAGCAGCCCCGGGGGGCGGGAGACCCAGTACTTC CASSPGGRETQYF
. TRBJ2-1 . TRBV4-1 TGCGCCAGCAGCTTACAACAGACCAAGAGCTCCTACAATGAGCAGTTCTTC CASSLQQTKSSYNEQFF
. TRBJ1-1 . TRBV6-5 TGTGCCAGCAAGTTGACAACGGGAATGAACACTGAAGCTTTCTTT CASKLTTGMNTEAFF
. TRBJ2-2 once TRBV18 TGTGCCAGCTCTCCCAGGGGCTCGACCGGGGAGCTGTTTTTT CASSPRGSTGELFF
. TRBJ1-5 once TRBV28 TGTGCCAGCCTAAAAGCTCTTGCCGGAGGTCAGCCCCAGCATTTT CASLKALAGGQPQHF
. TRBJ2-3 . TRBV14 TGTGCCAGCAGCCAAGCCCTCAGGCGAACTAGCACAGATACGCAGTATTTT CASSQALRRTSTDTQYF
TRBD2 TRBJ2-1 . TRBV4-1 TGCGCCAGCAGCCGGACTAGCGGGACCGATGAGCAGTTCTTC CASSRTSGTDEQFF
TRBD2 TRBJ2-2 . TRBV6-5 TGTGCCAGCACCCGGGACTACAACAGTTTAGGGGAGCTGTTTTTT CASTRDYNSLGELFF
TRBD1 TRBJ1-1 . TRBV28 TGTGCCAGCAGTTGGGGACAGGGGAACACTGAAGCTTTCTTT CASSWGQGNTEAFF
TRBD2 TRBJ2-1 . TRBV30 TGTGCCTGGGGTTACATAACAGGGGGACCGACTAGCGGGAGTTGGAATGAGCAGTTCTTC CAWGYITGGPTSGSWNEQFF